The 25 T cell receptor beta chains below were found in one sample sequenced in a study of cytomegalovirus exposure and HLA in healthy donors. Both 60 Vbeta primers and 13 Jbeta primers went into the PCR. Only in-frame clones appear in the TCRdb table, and some are missing; sequencing was by immunoSEQ multiplex PCR. The table has under 200,000 clones, roughly 80% seen once. The sample consisted of PBMCs. The receptors originated from a young woman in good health and CMV-seronegative.

CDR3 nucleotides: TGTGCCAGCAGTTTTAACAGGGAAACCCCCTACGAGCAGTACTTC. Protein product: CASSFNRETPYEQYF. V usage is TRBV27 and J usage is TRBJ2-7, with TRBD1 as a possible D gene (6 bases). V lost 3 bases and J 2 bases, leaving 14 bases between the germline ends. There are 15 residues in the CDR3. Per the germline V gene, CDR1 is MNHEY and CDR2 is SMNVEV (reference sequence).

This chain uses TRBV18 with TRBJ1-3; TRBD1 matches at 7 bases. There are 15 residues in the CDR3. V was pared by 5 bases and J by 0 bases, with 4 bases of the junction left unmatched. CDR1 is KGHSH, CDR2 LQKENI, per germline. Written as DNA, the CDR3 is TGTGCCAGCTCAGTACAGGGGTTCTCTGGAAACACCATATATTTT. This encodes CASSVQGFSGNTIYF.

J is TRBJ1-6 and V is TRBV9, with D maybe TRBD1 (5 bases). In germline, CDR1 is SGDLS, CDR2 YYNGEE. The length of the CDR3 is 15 residues. Trimming pared 0 bases from V and 7 bases from J, leaving 11 bases between. The CDR3 loop is CASSVGGRENSPLHF. Here the CDR3 DNA reads TGTGCCAGCAGCGTAGGGGGCAGGGAAAATTCACCCCTCCACTTT.

The V and J genes are TRBV6-5 and TRBJ2-2; no definite D call. Germline V lookup: CDR1 MNHEY, CDR2 SVGAGI. This CDR3 comprises 15 residues. Trimming cost V 5 bases and J 2 bases, with 12 bases left between them. The CDR3: CASSPVIYNTGELFF. The CDR3 region has the DNA TGTGCCAGCAGTCCTGTAATATATAACACCGGGGAGCTGTTTTTT.

This chain links TRBV6-1 with TRBJ1-2; D might be TRBD1 (6 bases). The CDR3 covers 14 residues. Germline V gene lookup returns CDR1 MNHNS and CDR2 SASEGT. V was clipped by 1 base and J by 4 bases, with 10 bases between them. The CDR3 region is CASSEDRETYGYTF. In DNA form, the CDR3 reads TGTGCCAGCAGTGAAGACAGGGAGACCTATGGCTACACCTTC.

V usage is TRBV27 and J usage is TRBJ2-1; TRBD1 aligns across 9 bases. This CDR3 spans 15 amino acids. Germline V gene lookup returns CDR1 MNHEY and CDR2 SMNVEV (reference sequence). Trimming removed 5 bases from V and 7 bases from J; junction bases left unmatched: 9. CDR3 region: CASSPAGTGPNEQFF. The CDR3 DNA sequence: TGTGCCAGCAGTCCAGCCGGGACAGGGCCGAATGAGCAGTTCTTC.

This chain links TRBV7-2 with TRBJ2-7; possible D gene TRBD1, 5 bases. Trimming left V 7 bases short and J 9 bases short, with 22 bases between. Germline V gene data show CDR1 as SGHTA and CDR2 as FQGNSA. The CDR3 sequence is 14 residues long. As DNA, the CDR3 is TGTGCCAGCACCCTAGGGGCAGGGATGAACGGGCAGTACTTC. Amino acids: CASTLGAGMNGQYF.

The count of this clone is one. The chain joins TRBV5-1 to TRBJ2-5, with TRBD1 matching 7 bases. J gave up 2 bases and V 5 bases, and 6 bases lay outside the gene matches. The V gene's germline CDR1 is SGHRS and CDR2 YFSETQ. The CDR3 totals 14 residues. For the CDR3, the DNA is TGCGCCAGCAGGTCTGGGACAGCACAAGAGACCCAGTACTTC. This encodes CASRSGTAQETQYF. The full variable domain, rest sourced from reference TRBV5-1 and TRBJ2-5, is KAGVTQTPRYLIKTRGQQVTLSCSPISGHRSVSWYQQTPGQGLQFLFEYFSETQRNKGNFPGRFSGRQFSNSRSEMNVSTLELGDSALYLCASRSGTAQETQYFGPGTRLLVL.

The V gene is TRBV11-3, the J gene TRBJ2-1; TRBD1 is a possible D gene (5 bases). CDR1 and CDR2 from the germline V gene are SGHNT and YENEEA. The CDR3 has 17 amino acids. V shed 2 bases and J shed 2 bases, with 16 bases lying between them. The CDR3 coding sequence is TGTGCCAGCAGCTTAAGGTGGGGCCTCAAAGCCTACAATGAGCAGTTCTTC. Translation: CASSLRWGLKAYNEQFF.

The chain has TRBV11-2 and TRBJ2-7, with TRBD2 as a possible D gene (5 bases). This CDR3 is 16 amino acids long. The germline V gene encodes CDR1 SGHAT and CDR2 FQNNGV. V gave up 5 bases and J gave up 2 bases, with 19 bases separating them. The CDR3 loop reads CASSPRISAGTYEQYF. CDR3 in DNA: TGTGCCAGCAGCCCCCGTATCTCGGCGGGCACCTACGAGCAGTACTTC.

The V gene is TRBV2, the J gene TRBJ2-1, with unresolved D. The V gene's germline CDR1 is SNHLY and CDR2 FYNNEI. This CDR3 region has 17 residues. Trimming left V 2 bases short and J 3 bases short, with 17 bases between. The DNA for the CDR3 is TGTGCCAGCAGTGAATTGACCAGCGCAAGATTCTACAATGAGCAGTTCTTC. This translates into CASSELTSARFYNEQFF. Combining the CDR3 with reference TRBV2 and TRBJ2-1 gives the whole variable domain EPEVTQTPSHQVTQMGQEVILRCVPISNHLYFYWYRQILGQKVEFLVSFYNNEISEKSEIFDDQFSVERPDGSNFTLKIRSTKLEDSAMYFCASSELTSARFYNEQFFGPGTRLTVL.

The chain joins TRBV9 to TRBJ2-1, with 8 bases fitting TRBD2. Germline lookup yields CDR1 SGDLS and CDR2 YYNGEE. The CDR3 totals 16 residues. V was clipped by 2 bases and J by 5 bases; unmatched bases: 9. CDR3: CASSVVPREGNNEQFF. CDR3 DNA: TGTGCCAGCAGCGTTGTCCCCCGGGAGGGAAACAATGAGCAGTTCTTC.

The chain couples TRBV10-3 to TRBJ2-2, with TRBD2 identical over 8 bases. The CDR3 spans 15 residues. J gave up 7 bases and V 7 bases, and 11 bases lay outside the gene matches. Germline values: CDR1 ENHRY, CDR2 SYGVKD. The CDR3 sequence is CAITQAGVSGGELFF. The CDR3 DNA reads TGTGCCATCACTCAAGCGGGAGTTTCGGGCGGGGAGCTGTTTTTT.

This sequence joins TRBV4-3 and TRBJ2-5, with a possible D match to TRBD2 (6 bases). Trimming left V 0 bases short and J 3 bases short, with 11 bases between. The CDR3 is made up of 15 amino acids. Germline V gene lookup returns CDR1 LGHNA and CDR2 YSLEER. CDR3 region: CASSQDGLYKETQYF. The CDR3 DNA sequence: TGCGCCAGCAGCCAAGATGGACTATATAAAGAGACCCAGTACTTC.

V usage is TRBV7-2 and J usage is TRBJ2-3, with 9 bases aligning to TRBD2. The ends lost 3 bases at V and 6 bases at J; junction bases unmatched: 16. The CDR3 is 18 amino acids. Germline lookup yields CDR1 SGHTA and CDR2 FQGNSA. CDR3 DNA sequence: TGTGCCAGCAGCTTCGGCGGGAGGGCCGTAGTAGATGGGGATACGCAGTATTTT. Its protein is CASSFGGRAVVDGDTQYF.

This clone is a singleton in its sample. The chain couples TRBV5-1 to TRBJ2-2; TRBD2 matches 8 bases. CDR3 length equals 17 residues. Per germline, CDR1 SGHRS and CDR2 YFSETQ. V shed 0 bases and J 2 bases; nucleotides not matched to a gene: 6. The CDR3 nucleotides are TGCGCCAGCAGCTTGGGGTTTGCGGGAGGTAACACCGGGGAGCTGTTTTTT. This translates into CASSLGFAGGNTGELFF.

This chain joins TRBV28 and TRBJ2-7; TRBD2 aligns across 11 bases. J lost 3 bases, V lost 4 bases, and 8 bases had no gene match. This CDR3 has 16 amino acids. Germline CDR1 and CDR2: MDHEN and SYDVKM. Written as DNA, the CDR3 is TGTGCCAGCAGTTCCCCCGGGACTAGCGGTTTCTACGAGCAGTACTTC. Residues: CASSSPGTSGFYEQYF.

This rearrangement joins TRBV12-2 to TRBJ2-1; the table gives TRBD2 as D, unverified against the DNA. TRBV12-2 is a documented pseudogene. The CDR3 extends over 19 amino acids. The CDR3 region is CASRFAAGLAGETYNEQFF. The CDR3 coding sequence is TGTGCAAGTCGCTTCGCTGCAGGACTAGCGGGGGAGACCTACAATGAGCAGTTCTTC.

This chain links TRBV9 with TRBJ2-2; no clear D gene. The germline V gene encodes CDR1 SGDLS and CDR2 YYNGEE. Trimming stripped 0 bases from V and 6 bases from J, with 6 bases between. This CDR3 is built from 13 residues. The CDR3 region has the DNA TGTGCCAGCAGCGTAGAACTACCCGGGGAGCTGTTTTTT. This codes for CASSVELPGELFF.

The J gene is TRBJ1-2, the V gene TRBV25-1; 9 bases match TRBD1. V lost 5 bases, J lost 4 bases, and 8 bases stayed unmatched. This CDR3 is 15 amino acids long. CDR1 is MGHDK and CDR2 is SYGVNS in the germline V gene. The CDR3 protein is CASSPRDREGYGYTF. CDR3 sequence (DNA): TGTGCCAGCAGTCCCCGGGACAGGGAAGGCTATGGCTACACCTTC.

The CDR3 sequence: CASSFETYADTQYF. The CDR3 nucleotides read TGTGCCAGCAGCTTTGAGACTTACGCAGATACGCAGTATTTT. The chain is built from TRBV7-2 and TRBJ2-3; no clear D. Germline values: CDR1 SGHTA, CDR2 FQGNSA. V was shortened by 3 bases and J by 4 bases, with 11 bases between the two germline ends. This CDR3 region has 14 residues.

The rearrangement uses TRBV19 and TRBJ2-6; unclear D gene. Germline CDR1 and CDR2: LNHDA and SQIVND (reference sequence). V shed 5 bases and J shed 0 bases, with 5 bases lying between them. CDR3 length equals 14 residues. CDR3 loop: CASSVFSGANVLTF. As DNA, the CDR3 is TGTGCCAGTAGTGTCTTCTCTGGGGCCAACGTCCTGACTTTC.

This chain joins TRBV28 and TRBJ1-5; 7 nucleotides agree with TRBD1. J was trimmed by 1 base and V by 3 bases; bases with no gene match: 3. Germline CDR1 is MDHEN and CDR2 is SYDVKM. CDR3 length: 15 amino acids. The CDR3 DNA is TGTGCCAGCAGTTTCAGGGGGTTGAGCAATCAGCCCCAGCATTTT. Its translation is CASSFRGLSNQPQHF.

This chain joins TRBV25-1 and TRBJ1-2; 11 bases are a match to TRBD1. J gave up 6 bases and V 3 bases, and 6 bases lay outside the gene matches. Germline-derived CDR1 and CDR2 are MGHDK and SYGVNS. The CDR3 contains 15 residues. The CDR3 is CASSDRTGGPHGYTF. The CDR3 nucleotides are TGTGCCAGCAGTGATCGGACAGGGGGCCCCCATGGCTACACCTTC.

This chain connects TRBV7-2 to TRBJ1-2; D is perhaps TRBD1 (6 bases). The V and J ends lost 7 bases and 2 bases respectively, with 11 bases between them. Germline V gene sequence: CDR1 SGHTA, CDR2 FQGNSA. This CDR3 is built from 13 residues. The CDR3 sequence is CASNWGQNYGYTF. The CDR3 DNA sequence: TGTGCCAGCAATTGGGGGCAAAACTATGGCTACACCTTC.